The entry below gives a single TCR beta chain sequence along with its context. The germline V and J ends were trimmed by 5 bases and 3 bases, with 14 bases remaining between them. This CDR3 has 15 residues. Per germline, CDR1 SGHVS and CDR2 FQNEAQ. This entry is derived from a study of blood T cell repertoires in COVID-19. Those who participated ranged in age from about 18 to 89 years and resided in about two dozen US areas. Here immunoSEQ multiplex PCR was the method, and the copy in TCRdb shows in-frame clones only, minus some. The data show some 140,000 clones, 80% to 85% seen once. This TCR derives from a man aged 40-50 years with acute COVID-19. Sequencing used PBMCs or T cells enriched from blood (not recorded which). The chain employs TRBV7-8 and TRBJ1-5; perhaps TRBD1 as D (6 bases). CDR3 in amino acids: CASSSTRDTNQPQHF. CDR3 in DNA: TGTGCCAGCAGCAGCACCCGGGACACCAATCAGCCCCAGCATTTT.